These 26 T cell receptor beta chains originate from one sample sequenced in a study of identical twins. TCRdb reanalysed the 5' RACE reads using MiXCR and keeps one entry per CDR3 protein. Found here are 500,000 to 600,000 distinct CDR3 sequences, 20% to 25% of them singletons; the top ten hold around 0.9%. This same sample was also part of a study on T cells expressing NK-cell markers.

Sequenced: CD4+ T cells sorted from blood. These receptors were taken from a woman aged 18-30 years in good health.

The chain has TRBV19 and TRBJ1-1; D is perhaps TRBD1 (5 bases). Trimming removed 5 bases from V and 0 bases from J, with 10 bases in between. The CDR3 spans 14 residues. The V gene's germline CDR1 is LNHDA and CDR2 SQIVND (reference sequence). CDR3 sequence reads: CASSSGRVNTEAFF. The DNA of the CDR3 is TGTGCCAGTAGTTCGGGACGGGTGAACACTGAAGCTTTCTTT.

The CDR3 DNA reads TGCAGCGTTGCCCGCGGGATCGGGGAAGAGTATGGCTACACCTTC. This translates into CSVARGIGEEYGYTF. V and J are TRBV29-1 and TRBJ1-2; no definite D call. Germline assignment: CDR1 SQVTM and CDR2 ANQGSEA. This CDR3 is built from 15 residues. The V gene lost 4 bases and the J gene lost 5 bases, with 20 bases spanning the gap.

V and J are TRBV12-3 or TRBV12-4 and TRBJ1-6; possible D gene TRBD1, 5 bases. The CDR3 runs to 14 residues. V lost 8 bases, J lost 4 bases, and 12 bases lay in between. Here the CDR3 reads CASRDSGYNSPLHF. CDR3 DNA sequence: TGTGCCAGCCGAGACTCAGGGTATAATTCACCCCTCCACTTT.

The rearrangement links TRBV5-5 to TRBJ2-1, with unresolved D. This CDR3 comprises 14 residues. V was pared by 4 bases and J by 4 bases, with 12 bases between. CDR1 and CDR2 (germline): SGHKS, YYEKEE (reference sequence). CDR3 sequence (DNA): TGTGCCAGCAGCCCATGGATGGGATACAATGAGCAGTTCTTC. It is translated as CASSPWMGYNEQFF.

V gene TRBV12-3 or TRBV12-4 combines with J gene TRBJ1-3; 7 bases map to TRBD1. This CDR3 region has 14 residues. After removal of 4 bases from V and 4 bases from J, the junction contained 4 bases not matched to a gene. Written as DNA, the CDR3 is TGTGCCAGCAGTTATACAGGGGTCGGAAACACCATATATTTT. This gives the protein CASSYTGVGNTIYF.

This clonotype was counted a few times. The chain carries TRBV24-1 and TRBJ2-7, with TRBD2 matching 11 bases. Germline V gene sequence: CDR1 KGHDR, CDR2 SFDVKD. The V segment lost 2 bases and the J segment 5 bases; nucleotides outside the gene matches: 4. CDR3 length: 15 residues. The CDR3 nucleotides are TGTGCCACCAGTGATTCAGGACTAGCGGGCGACGAGCAGTACTTC. Encoded protein: CATSDSGLAGDEQYF.

This clonotype has only a few counts. The V call is TRBV20-1, the J call TRBJ1-1, with D maybe TRBD1 (5 bases). With 3 bases removed from V and 0 bases from J, the gap between germline ends came to 11 bases. The germline V gene has CDR1 DFQATT and CDR2 SNEGSKA (reference sequence). This CDR3 is 14 amino acids long. The CDR3 DNA is TGCAGTGCTAGCCAGGGCCCCATGAACACTGAAGCTTTCTTT. It codes for CSASQGPMNTEAFF.

This clonotype appeared many times. The CDR3: CASSPGTENNEQFF. Written as DNA, the CDR3 is TGTGCCAGCAGCCCCGGGACAGAGAACAATGAGCAGTTCTTC. The chain is built from TRBV4-2 and TRBJ2-1, with 7 positions matching TRBD1. This CDR3 has 14 residues. CDR1 is LGHNA and CDR2 is YNFKEQ in the germline V gene. After removal of 4 bases from V and 5 bases from J, the junction contained 5 bases not matched to a gene.

The chain is built from TRBV5-1 and TRBJ1-4; D is unclear. This CDR3 region has 13 residues. Germline V lookup: CDR1 SGHRS, CDR2 YFSETQ. Trimming stripped 2 bases from V and 7 bases from J, with 9 bases between. In DNA, the CDR3 is TGCGCCAGCAGCTTACAGCCCCCTGAAAAACTGTTTTTT. Amino acids: CASSLQPPEKLFF.

CDR3 nucleotide sequence: TGTGCCAGCAGTGGCCCCGGGACAGGTACTAATGAAAAACTGTTTTTT. This encodes CASSGPGTGTNEKLFF. The genes are TRBV12-3 or TRBV12-4 and TRBJ1-4, with TRBD1 identical over 8 bases. This CDR3 is built from 16 residues. V dropped 5 bases and J dropped 2; count of bases not matched to a gene: 7.

This clonotype occurred a few times. The rearrangement links TRBV25-1 to TRBJ1-6; D perhaps matches TRBD1 (5 bases). The V gene lost 3 bases and the J gene lost 7 bases, with 16 bases spanning the gap. CDR1 and CDR2 (germline): MGHDK, SYGVNS. CDR3 length: 16 residues. The chain's CDR3 is CASSDPGLGGNSPLHF. In DNA, the CDR3 is TGTGCCAGCAGTGATCCGGGACTTGGGGGGAATTCACCCCTCCACTTT. The variable domain in full, completed from reference TRBV25-1 and TRBJ1-6, reads EADIYQTPRYLVIGTGKKITLECSQTMGHDKMYWYQQDPGMELHLIHYSYGVNSTEKGDLSSESTVSRIRTEHFPLTLESARPSHTSQYLCASSDPGLGGNSPLHFGNGTRLTVT.

The chain carries TRBV27 and TRBJ2-7; D tentatively reads TRBD1 or TRBD2 (6 bases each). The V gene lost 0 bases and the J gene lost 6 bases, with 9 bases spanning the gap. CDR3 size: 13 residues. The V gene's germline CDR1 is MNHEY and CDR2 SMNVEV (reference sequence). The CDR3 DNA sequence: TGTGCCAGCAGTTTATCAGGGGGGTTCGAGCAGTACTTC. Its translation: CASSLSGGFEQYF.

V is TRBV27 and J is TRBJ1-2, with D tentatively TRBD1 (5 bases). The V gene's germline CDR1 is MNHEY and CDR2 SMNVEV (reference sequence). CDR3 length: 14 residues. V shed 5 bases and J shed 6 bases, with 16 bases lying between them. The CDR3 nucleotides read TGTGCCAGCAGTGGTGCCGGGACGGCCCATGGCTACACCTTC. This codes for CASSGAGTAHGYTF.

J is TRBJ1-2 and V is TRBV20-1; D ambiguous. From germline, CDR1 is DFQATT and CDR2 SNEGSKA (reference sequence). The CDR3 extends over 12 amino acids. V dropped 6 bases and J dropped 4 bases, with 12 bases sitting between them. CDR3 in amino acids: CSATLHGYGYTF. The CDR3 DNA sequence: TGCAGTGCAACACTACACGGCTATGGCTACACCTTC.

This rearrangement joins TRBV20-1 to TRBJ2-1; maybe TRBD1 (5 bases). V lost 3 bases, J lost 3 bases, and 9 bases lay in between. Germline values: CDR1 DFQATT, CDR2 SNEGSKA (reference sequence). The CDR3 runs 13 residues. The CDR3 here is CSASPGIYNEQFF. In nucleotides, the CDR3 is TGCAGTGCTAGCCCAGGGATCTACAATGAGCAGTTCTTC.

The rearrangement links TRBV20-1 to TRBJ2-5; D remains unclear. CDR3 length: 12 residues. Germline loops: CDR1 DFQATT, CDR2 SNEGSKA (reference sequence). The V end lost 7 bases, the J end lost 5 bases, and 14 bases lay between the germline ends. The DNA of the CDR3 is TGCAGTGGACGTATGGGTACGGAGACCCAGTACTTC. It specifies CSGRMGTETQYF.

This chain uses TRBV6-2 or TRBV6-3 with TRBJ2-3; D ambiguous. Between the trimmed V and J ends, which lost 0 bases and 8 bases, there was a span of 9 bases. CDR3 length: 13 residues. The germline V gene encodes CDR1 MNHEY and CDR2 SVGEGT. The DNA of the CDR3 is TGTGCCAGCAGTTACTCAGAGACGGTTACGCAGTATTTT. Its protein product is CASSYSETVTQYF.

The chain recombines TRBV7-6 with TRBJ2-5; D ambiguous. The CDR3 has 15 amino acids. Germline V gene data show CDR1 as SGHVS and CDR2 as FNYEAQ. The ends were cut back, 1 base at V and 5 bases at J, with 14 bases in the middle. The CDR3 region is CASSLVADHFETQYF. In DNA form, the CDR3 reads TGTGCCAGCAGCTTAGTGGCCGATCATTTCGAGACCCAGTACTTC.

This sequence joins TRBV5-1 and TRBJ2-7, with D possibly TRBD1 on 6 matching bases. Trimming stripped 0 bases from V and 2 bases from J, with 9 bases between. The germline gives CDR1 SGHRS, CDR2 YFSETQ. This CDR3 has 14 amino acids. In nucleotides, the CDR3 is TGCGCCAGCAGCTTGGGGGGGCCTACCTACGAGCAGTACTTC. It codes for CASSLGGPTYEQYF.

In this sample, this clonotype turned up a few times. The V gene is TRBV20-1, the J gene TRBJ2-3, with D unresolved. The CDR3 spans 12 residues. Trimming took 0 bases from V and 6 from J, leaving 7 bases between them. CDR1 is DFQATT and CDR2 is SNEGSKA in the germline V gene (reference sequence). The CDR3 DNA reads TGCAGTGCTAGAGATAGTTCGGATACGCAGTATTTT. Its protein is CSARDSSDTQYF.

V usage is TRBV12-3 or TRBV12-4 and J usage is TRBJ1-1; D gene unclear. Trimming cost V 1 base and J 1 base, with 10 bases left between them. This CDR3 is built from 15 residues. DNA of the CDR3: TGTGCCAGCAGTTTAGGTTTCCGGCAGAACACTGAAGCTTTCTTT. Its translation: CASSLGFRQNTEAFF.

The gene calls are TRBV20-1 and TRBJ2-2; tentatively, D is TRBD1 (6 bases). This CDR3 is 13 amino acids long. Germline lookup yields CDR1 DFQATT and CDR2 SNEGSKA (reference sequence). The V and J ends lost 3 bases and 4 bases respectively, with 9 bases between them. The CDR3 nucleotides are TGCAGTGCTAGTGTGGGGGCCACCGGGGAGCTGTTTTTT. Its protein product is CSASVGATGELFF.

A few counts support this clonotype. V usage is TRBV4-2 and J usage is TRBJ2-1; D is ambiguous. The V and J ends lost 0 bases and 4 bases respectively, with 7 bases between them. This CDR3 region has 14 residues. Germline-derived CDR1 and CDR2 are LGHNA and YNFKEQ. The CDR3 region has the DNA TGTGCCAGCAGCCAAGATAGCCTTTACAATGAGCAGTTCTTC. Translation gives CASSQDSLYNEQFF.

The chain is built from TRBV5-1 and TRBJ1-1, with D tentatively TRBD1 (5 bases). The length of the CDR3 is 15 residues. CDR1 and CDR2 (germline): SGHRS, YFSETQ. V was shortened by 1 base and J by 4 bases, with 14 bases between the two germline ends. The CDR3 spells CASSLSGGSSTEAFF. CDR3 in DNA: TGCGCCAGCAGCTTGTCGGGGGGGTCAAGCACTGAAGCTTTCTTT. Filled out from reference TRBV5-1 and TRBJ1-1, the complete variable domain reads KAGVTQTPRYLIKTRGQQVTLSCSPISGHRSVSWYQQTPGQGLQFLFEYFSETQRNKGNFPGRFSGRQFSNSRSEMNVSTLELGDSALYLCASSLSGGSSTEAFFGQGTRLTVV.

This clonotype appeared a single time. The chain links TRBV20-1 to TRBJ1-1; D gene uncertain. This CDR3 is 11 amino acids long. Trimming removed 6 bases at V and 1 base at J, with 6 bases between. Germline V gene data show CDR1 as DFQATT and CDR2 as SNEGSKA (reference sequence). CDR3 protein: CSAHSNTEAFF. CDR3 nucleotides: TGCAGTGCGCATTCGAACACTGAAGCTTTCTTT.

This clonotype appeared a few times. This chain connects TRBV20-1 to TRBJ1-6, with D tentatively TRBD1 (5 bases). The CDR3 is 15 amino acids. The germline V gene has CDR1 DFQATT and CDR2 SNEGSKA (reference sequence). V lost 5 bases to trimming and J lost 5 bases, with 16 bases between them. CDR3 region: CSAEIGTGNNSPLHF. The CDR3 DNA follows: TGCAGTGCTGAGATCGGGACGGGGAATAATTCACCCCTCCACTTT.